The clone carrying this T cell receptor beta chain was seen a handful of times. Antigen unknown. Template switching supplied a universal primer site; unique molecular identifiers were carried on the cDNA. Each CDR3 protein gets one entry after TCRdb re-called the 5' RACE reads with MiXCR. The profile shows some 570,000 distinct CDR3 sequences, around 24% of them singletons. The data were obtained in a study of identical twins. Study-level points and caveats: Low generation-probability sequences were in excess among twin-shared out-of-frame alpha sequences. Monozygotic twins shared more out-of-frame TCR alpha than recombination models predicted. The abundant beta clonotypes from cord blood had fewer insertions, and memory repertoires had none of this.

This sample also appeared in a second study, on yellow fever vaccine responses in identical twins.

The material sequenced was CD4+ T cells sorted from blood. This TCR was sampled from a woman between 18 and 29 years old in good health.

The CDR3 DNA is TGTGCCAGCAGCATAACCCCTATGGGACAGTATGGCTACACCTTC. Translated: CASSITPMGQYGYTF. This chain links TRBV7-2 with TRBJ1-2; 7 bases are shared with TRBD1. The germline V gene has CDR1 SGHTA and CDR2 FQGNSA. V gave up 5 bases and J gave up 5 bases; unmatched junction bases: 11. The CDR3 is 15 amino acids. The full variable domain, with the rest looked up from reference TRBV7-2 and TRBJ1-2, is GAGVSQSPSNKVTEKGKDVELRCDPISGHTALYWYRQSLGQGLEFLIYFQGNSAPDKSGLPSDRFSAERTGGSVSTLTIQRTQQEDSAVYLCASSITPMGQYGYTFGSGTRLTVV.